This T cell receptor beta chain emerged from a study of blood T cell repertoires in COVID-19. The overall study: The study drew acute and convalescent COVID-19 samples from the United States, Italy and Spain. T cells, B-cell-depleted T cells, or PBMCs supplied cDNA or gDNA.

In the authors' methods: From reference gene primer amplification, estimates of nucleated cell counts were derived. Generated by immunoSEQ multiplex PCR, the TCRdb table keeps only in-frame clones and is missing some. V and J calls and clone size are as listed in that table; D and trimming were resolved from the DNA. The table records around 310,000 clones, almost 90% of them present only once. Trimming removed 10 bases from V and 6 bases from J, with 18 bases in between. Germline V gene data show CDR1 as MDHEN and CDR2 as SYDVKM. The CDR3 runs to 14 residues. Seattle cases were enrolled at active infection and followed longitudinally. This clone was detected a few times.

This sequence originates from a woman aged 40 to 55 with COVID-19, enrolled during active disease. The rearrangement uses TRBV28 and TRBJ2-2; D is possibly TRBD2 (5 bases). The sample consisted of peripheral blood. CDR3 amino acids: CATADFWKAGELFF. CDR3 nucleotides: TGTGCCACCGCGGACTTTTGGAAGGCCGGGGAGCTGTTTTTT.